This T cell receptor beta chain was retrieved from a study of T cells in Graves' hyperthyroidism and ophthalmopathy. Turning to the study itself: Peripheral blood was collected at initial diagnosis, before any treatment. Notes on the study in general: Model output signaled ophthalmopathy a median 6.5 months ahead of onset.

Amplification of TCR beta CDR3 regions used RNA as the template. First-round RT-PCR of the TCR CDR3 relied on the HTBI primer set. TCRdb re-called the multiplex PCR reads with MiXCR, one entry per CDR3 protein. Here the sample spans roughly 600,000 distinct CDR3 sequences, more than 14% being singletons. This clonotype was observed at least ten times. The antigen remains unidentified. Isolation of PBMCs was performed on 8.5 to 10 ml fresh peripheral blood. Germline loops: CDR1 LGHDT, CDR2 YNNKEL (reference sequence). The CDR3 runs 15 residues. V lost 1 base to trimming and J lost 7 bases, with 14 bases between them.

The V and J genes are TRBV3-1 and TRBJ1-5, with D hard to call. Sequenced: blood. The origin of this receptor is a woman aged 45-59 years with Graves' ophthalmopathy. CDR3 in DNA: TGTGCCAGCAGCCAAGCGCTGGGTCCGCAGCAGCCCCAGCATTTT. It yields the protein CASSQALGPQQPQHF.